Listed here are 8 T cell receptor beta chains from one sample, sequenced in a study of blood T cell repertoires in COVID-19. The assay was immunoSEQ multiplex PCR, and TCRdb's table has in-frame clones only and misses some. The top ten hold more than 4% of the sample, which has 350,000 to 550,000 clones, around 89% seen once. The sequenced sample was peripheral blood. These receptors originate from a woman aged 25 to 45 with acute or convalescent COVID-19.

The rearrangement uses TRBV2 and TRBJ2-1; D not certain. V was cut by 4 bases and J by 3 bases, with 10 bases left in between. The germline gives CDR1 SNHLY, CDR2 FYNNEI. This CDR3 contains 14 residues. Written as DNA, the CDR3 is TGTGCCAGCAGTGCTTCTGGAGTCTACAATGAGCAGTTCTTC. It yields the protein CASSASGVYNEQFF.

The chain employs TRBV5-1 and TRBJ1-4; D uncertain. Germline V gene lookup returns CDR1 SGHRS and CDR2 YFSETQ. This CDR3 is 14 amino acids long. V shed 1 base and J shed 3 bases, with 7 bases lying between them. In DNA, the CDR3 is TGCGCCAGCAGCTTGACAGCGGCTAATGAAAAACTGTTTTTT. Translating it yields CASSLTAANEKLFF.

V gene TRBV24-1 combines with J gene TRBJ2-1; 7 bases fit TRBD2. CDR1 and CDR2 (germline): KGHDR, SFDVKD. There are 16 residues in the CDR3. The V segment lost 4 bases and the J segment 4 bases; nucleotides outside the gene matches: 9. This chain's CDR3 is CATSDLDKAGYNEQFF. CDR3 coding DNA: TGTGCCACCAGTGACCTTGACAAAGCGGGATACAATGAGCAGTTCTTC.

This clone showed up just once. The chain employs TRBV6-6 and TRBJ2-2; weak D call: TRBD1 (5 bases). The CDR3 has 15 residues. Germline V gene lookup returns CDR1 MNHNY and CDR2 SVGAGI (reference sequence). Trimming shortened V by 2 bases and J by 7 bases, and 14 bases separated the two germline ends. The CDR3 DNA reads TGTGCCAGCAGTTACGTTCAGGGAAGAATCGGGGAGCTGTTTTTT. Translated, it gives CASSYVQGRIGELFF.

V and J are TRBV4-1 and TRBJ2-7, with TRBD2 matching 8 bases. Germline V gene lookup returns CDR1 MGHRA and CDR2 YSYEKL. Trimming cost V 2 bases and J 1 base; bases outside gene matches: 4. The CDR3 runs to 15 residues. CDR3 loop: CASSQLIAGSYEQYF. The CDR3 nucleotides read TGCGCCAGCAGCCAATTAATAGCGGGATCCTACGAGCAGTACTTC.

Concerning this clone itself: Other DNA sequences within the sample encode an identical CDR3. V is TRBV5-4 and J is TRBJ1-5; D unclear. V was shortened by 2 bases and J by 5 bases, with 8 bases between the two germline ends. The CDR3 is 13 residues long. The germline V gene encodes CDR1 SGHNT and CDR2 YYREEE (reference sequence). CDR3 residues: CASSFGGDQPQHF. For the CDR3, the DNA is TGTGCCAGCAGCTTCGGCGGAGATCAGCCCCAGCATTTT. Combining the CDR3 with reference TRBV5-4 and TRBJ1-5 gives the whole variable domain ETGVTQSPTHLIKTRGQQVTLRCSSQSGHNTVSWYQQALGQGPQFIFQYYREEENGRGNFPPRFSGLQFPNYSSELNVNALELDDSALYLCASSFGGDQPQHFGDGTRLSIL.

The chain has TRBV5-4 and TRBJ1-2, with D unclear. V was cut by 3 bases and J by 3 bases, with 18 bases left in between. Germline V gives CDR1 SGHNT, CDR2 YYREEE (reference sequence). CDR3 length equals 16 residues. The CDR3 is CASSSLLSSVDYGYTF. The CDR3 DNA reads as TGTGCCAGCAGCTCCCTACTCAGCAGCGTGGACTATGGCTACACCTTC.

This chain connects TRBV5-6 to TRBJ2-7; tentatively, D is TRBD2 (5 bases). With 4 bases removed from V and 5 bases from J, the gap between germline ends came to 16 bases. Germline-derived CDR1 and CDR2 are SGHDT and YYEEEE. The CDR3 contains 14 residues. This CDR3 reads CASSASRSAHEQYF. The CDR3 coding sequence is TGTGCCAGCAGCGCCTCACGTAGCGCCCACGAGCAGTACTTC.